This record looks at one TCR beta chain sequence and its context. What it recognizes is unknown. This sample was taken from a study of blood T cells in healthy people across ages. Study outcomes and limitations: Significant beta diversity loss was already apparent by age roughly 44, declining roughly linearly.

Together with a sample-barcoded 5' primer, a J-beta primer mix was included in a second PCR lasting roughly 6 to 12 cycles. TCRdb re-analysed the 5' RACE reads in MiXCR, keeping a single row per CDR3 protein. Of roughly 700,000 distinct CDR3 sequences in the sample, 45% to 50% were seen once. This CDR3 is 17 amino acids long. Between the trimmed V and J ends, which lost 5 bases and 2 bases, there was a span of 20 bases. Germline V gene lookup returns CDR1 MDHEN and CDR2 SYDVKM. The V call is TRBV28, the J call TRBJ2-3; possibly TRBD1 or TRBD2 for D (6 bases each). The clonotype comes from an older woman in good health. The specimen sequenced was blood. The CDR3 coding sequence is TGTGCCAGCAGTACTTGGACAGACAAGCGGGCCACAGATACGCAGTATTTT. Protein product: CASSTWTDKRATDTQYF.